A few counts support the clone carrying this TCR beta chain. A much larger clone is a single base away; this may be a read error. The sample holds other DNA sequences that translate to the same CDR3. V was trimmed by 6 bases and J by 11 bases, leaving 22 bases between them. Germline V gene sequence: CDR1 MNHNS, CDR2 SASEGT. The CDR3 covers 15 residues. TCRdb redid the clone calls on the PCR reads using MiXCR. The repertoire consists of 20,000 to 25,000 clones, with about 11% occurring once and the leading ten covering approximately 8%. The sample is drawn from a study of metastatic and nonmetastatic thyroid tumors. No patient had received any treatment before thyroid surgery.

This clonotype was sampled from a female donor with papillary thyroid cancer or a benign thyroid nodule (not recorded which). Some clones in this sample may be carry-over from other donors' samples. Sequenced input: blood. The rearrangement joins TRBV6-1 to TRBJ1-4; no firm D call. CDR3 coding DNA: TGTGCCAGCAGAGCTCATTTTCTCGACGGTGAGAAACTGTTTTTT. As protein: CASRAHFLDGEKLFF.